This T cell receptor (beta chain) was captured in a study of blood T cell repertoires in COVID-19. The overall study: Whether acute or convalescent, the COVID-19 samples came from the United States, Italy and Spain.

In the authors' methods: Nucleated cell counts were estimated from reference gene primer amplification. Here immunoSEQ multiplex PCR was the method, and the copy in TCRdb shows in-frame clones only, minus some. Clone size and V and J calls were adopted from that table, with D and trimming inferred from the DNA. Here the sample spans 250,000 or so clones, roughly 88% being singletons. V lost 1 base and J 4 bases, leaving 17 bases between the germline ends. Germline CDR1 is SGHRS and CDR2 is YFSETQ. CDR3 length: 16 amino acids. Assignments of participants to cohorts depended upon their own reported clinical history.

Sequencing was carried out using PBMCs or T cells enriched from blood (not recorded which). The chain is built from TRBV5-1 and TRBJ1-1; D remains unclear. The clonotype comes from a woman between 50 and 59 years old who had recovered from COVID-19. The CDR3 loop reads CASSLFGPQEGTEAFF. The CDR3 DNA reads TGCGCCAGCAGCTTGTTTGGGCCGCAGGAGGGCACTGAAGCTTTCTTT.